Each of the 2 T cell receptor beta chains below was sequenced from the same sample in a study of cytomegalovirus exposure and HLA in healthy donors. Produced via immunoSEQ multiplex PCR; TCRdb's table is partial and in-frame only. There are 120,000 to 150,000 clones in the sample; 70% to 90% occur only once, and 8.7% lies in the top ten. Sequencing input: PBMCs. All receptors derive from a man aged 18-30 years in good health and CMV-seropositive.

The chain couples TRBV5-4 to TRBJ2-1; D gene ambiguous. V dropped 4 bases and J dropped 5 bases, with 13 bases sitting between them. The CDR3 loop spans 14 amino acids. Germline V gives CDR1 SGHNT, CDR2 YYREEE (reference sequence). The CDR3 reads CASSQAGTNNEQFF. DNA for the CDR3: TGTGCCAGCAGCCAGGCAGGCACCAACAATGAGCAGTTCTTC.

This clone was seen a handful of times. The CDR3 DNA follows: TGTGCCAGCAGTTTAGGCGGCGAGCAGTACTTC. This sequence encodes CASSLGGEQYF. J is TRBJ2-7 and V is TRBV27; D call uncertain. The germline CDR1 and CDR2 sequences are MNHEY and SMNVEV (reference sequence). The V end was cut by 2 bases, the J end by 6 bases, with 5 bases between. This CDR3 spans 11 amino acids.